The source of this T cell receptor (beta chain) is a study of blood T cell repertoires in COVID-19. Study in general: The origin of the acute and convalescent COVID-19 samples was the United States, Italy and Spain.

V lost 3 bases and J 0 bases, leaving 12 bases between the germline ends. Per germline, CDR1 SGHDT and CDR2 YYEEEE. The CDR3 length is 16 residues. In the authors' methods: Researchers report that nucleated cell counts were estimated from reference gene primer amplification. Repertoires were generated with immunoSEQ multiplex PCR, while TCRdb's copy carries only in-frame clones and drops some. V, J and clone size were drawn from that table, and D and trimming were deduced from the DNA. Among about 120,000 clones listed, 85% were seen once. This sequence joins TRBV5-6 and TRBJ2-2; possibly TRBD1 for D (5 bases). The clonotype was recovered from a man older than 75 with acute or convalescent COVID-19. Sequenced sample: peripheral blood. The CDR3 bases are TGTGCCAGCAGCTCGAGAAGGGGCACGAACACCGGGGAGCTGTTTTTT. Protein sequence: CASSSRRGTNTGELFF.